The T cell receptor (beta chain) under discussion was sequenced for a study of T cells after yellow fever vaccination. General study results and limits: High-abundance clonotypes from the bulk population could contaminate FACS-sorted repertoires. Across the CD4 and CD8 compartments, a small share of clonotypes was present in both.

This CDR3 region has 14 residues. Germline CDR1 is SGHTA and CDR2 is FQGNSA. V lost 6 bases to trimming and J lost 1 base, with 13 bases between them. In this sample, this clonotype turned up many times. The antigen is not known. They built TCR cDNA with 5'RACE template switching, a step that put in a universal primer site and UMIs. TCRdb re-called the 5' RACE reads through MiXCR, storing one row per CDR3 protein. Here the sample spans about 340,000 distinct CDR3 sequences, under 15% being singletons. Sequenced material: CD4+ T cells sorted from PBMCs, taken 15 days after the yellow fever booster vaccination. This receptor was identified in a young man who received the YFV17D yellow fever vaccine. This chain uses TRBV7-2 with TRBJ2-7; perhaps TRBD2 as D (7 bases). The CDR3 region has the DNA TGTGCCAGCAGACCAGGGAGGGGGTCCTACGAGCAGTACTTC. Protein: CASRPGRGSYEQYF.